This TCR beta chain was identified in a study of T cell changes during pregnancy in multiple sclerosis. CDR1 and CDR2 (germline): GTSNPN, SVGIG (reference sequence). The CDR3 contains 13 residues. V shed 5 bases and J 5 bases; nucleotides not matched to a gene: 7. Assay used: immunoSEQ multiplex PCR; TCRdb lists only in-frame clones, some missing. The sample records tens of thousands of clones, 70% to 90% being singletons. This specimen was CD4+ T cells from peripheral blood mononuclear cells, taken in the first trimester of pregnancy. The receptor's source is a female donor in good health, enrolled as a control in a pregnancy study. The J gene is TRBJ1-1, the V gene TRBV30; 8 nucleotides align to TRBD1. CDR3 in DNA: TGTGCCTGGGAGGCAGGGGGCGGTACTGAAGCTTTCTTT. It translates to CAWEAGGGTEAFF.